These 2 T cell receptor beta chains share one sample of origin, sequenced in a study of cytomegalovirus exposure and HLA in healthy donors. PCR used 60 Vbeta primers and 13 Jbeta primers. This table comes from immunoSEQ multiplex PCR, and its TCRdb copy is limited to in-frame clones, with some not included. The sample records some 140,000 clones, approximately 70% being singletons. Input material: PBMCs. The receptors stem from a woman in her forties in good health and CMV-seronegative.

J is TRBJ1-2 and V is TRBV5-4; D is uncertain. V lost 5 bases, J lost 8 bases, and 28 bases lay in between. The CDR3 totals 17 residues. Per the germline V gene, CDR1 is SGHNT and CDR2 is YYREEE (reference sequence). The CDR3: CASSQDFINPSAGGYTF. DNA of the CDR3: TGTGCCAGCAGTCAGGACTTTATCAATCCCTCGGCAGGCGGCTACACCTTC.

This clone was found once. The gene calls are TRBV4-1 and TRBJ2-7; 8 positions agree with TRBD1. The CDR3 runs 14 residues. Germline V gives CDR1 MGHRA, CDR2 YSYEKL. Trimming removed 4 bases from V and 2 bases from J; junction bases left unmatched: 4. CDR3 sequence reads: CASSLGQGPYEQYF. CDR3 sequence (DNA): TGCGCCAGCAGCCTAGGACAGGGCCCCTACGAGCAGTACTTC.